Below, one TCR beta chain is given with its context. This clone's antigen is unknown. Base-call qualities are not available, and no considerably larger clone is one nucleotide away. Its CDR3 holds 15 amino acids, cysteine through phenylalanine. Only the CDR3 portion is preserved as DNA: 45 bases, with reading frame beginning at the first base. V and J lose 3 bases and 0 bases, and a span of 10 bases separates them. For CDR1 and CDR2, the germline V gene lists SGDLS and YYNGEE. RNA was extracted with the RNeasy kit and roughly 0.5 to 1 ug was reverse transcribed using random hexamers. The immunoSEQ multiplex PCR assay, which covers 54 Vbeta and 13 Jbeta segments, was used to amplify TCR beta CDR3 regions. PCR amplification bias was corrected by using a synthetic template baseline for primer optimization and computational correction. Turning to the authors' computational methods: Only productive sequences were kept, with reads annotated to V, D and J genes according to IMGT and analyzed in immunoSEQ Analyzer. Clonality was computed as one minus Shannon entropy normalized by log2 of the number of productive unique sequences. For each patient and control, public and private clones were evaluated among the 100 most prevalent clones. Susac-specific clones were defined as absent from healthy and MS cohorts, about 1,000 published viral clones and other ImmuneACCESS disease sequences. TCRdb redid the processing of the public reads, applying fastp at Q25 and MiXCR, and retained in-frame beta chains. When rows share a CDR3 protein, they turn into one entry using the most common DNA and genes. These V and J calls rely on TCRdb rather than the paper's analysis. Within this sample are about 240,000 distinct CDR3 sequences, with about 95% of them counted one time only. About 0.1% of the sample rests with the top ten.

The sample originates from a study of CD8 T cells in Susac syndrome (dated by TCRdb to 2018 to 2020). Some background on the complete study: Among the sequenced Susac syndrome patients, over five had clinically active disease and 8 or 9 were in clinical remission. At blood withdrawal, Susac syndrome patients were either therapy-naive, taking corticosteroids (in some cases with IVIg as well), or taking IVIg alone. Repertoire sequencing was used to test whether CD8+ T cell activation and differentiation in Susac syndrome was antigen driven.

Study-wide conclusions, independent of this receptor: In patients with Susac syndrome, the CD4+ T cell repertoire showed no detectable clonal expansion. The study acknowledged that relatively few individuals were included in the TCR sequencing and HLA analysis.

High-throughput TCR beta sequencing profiled peripheral blood CD8+ and CD4+ T cells from healthy donors, Susac syndrome patients and multiple sclerosis patients. The Susac syndrome patients fulfilled recently defined diagnostic criteria for definite or probable disease. Bulk CD8+ and CD4+ T cells were purified by magnetic negative isolation, whereas CD8+ TEMRA cells were enriched by FACS. Blood was collected in EDTA tubes and processed within 24 hours, with PBMCs isolated through density gradient centrifugation. PBMCs intended for TCR sequencing were cryopreserved in liquid nitrogen and were subsequently thawed in a 37 degrees C water bath. A purity of at least 90% was achieved for sorted or isolated CD4+, CD8+ and CD8+ TEMRA cells.

The chain uses TRBV9 and TRBJ2-1; the D gene is perhaps TRBD1 or TRBD2, as each covers 5 bases. The sequence derives from a human donor with Susac syndrome. The sequenced material came from CD4+ T cells from PBMCs. Here is the DNA: TGTGCCAGCAGCGAGAGGGGTGTCTCCTACAATGAGCAGTTCTTC. Protein translation: CASSERGVSYNEQFF. Outside the CDR3, residues come from the reference TRBV9 and TRBJ2-1 proteins, so the full variable domain is: DSGVTQTPKHLITATGQRVTLRCSPRSGDLSVYWYQQSLDQGLQFLIQYYNGEERAKGNILERFSAQQFPDLHSELNLSSLELGDSALYFCASSERGVSYNEQFFGPGTRLTVL.